This record concerns one T cell receptor (beta chain) sequence. The data are from a study of blood T cell repertoires in COVID-19. Produced via immunoSEQ multiplex PCR; TCRdb's table is partial and in-frame only. The sample records about 34,000 clones, more than 60% being singletons. Input material: peripheral blood. The TCR comes from a man older than 75 with active or convalescent COVID-19.

The CDR3 DNA is TGTGCCAGCAGCTTATCGGGATCCCTGGGAGAAAAACTGTTTTTT. Its protein is CASSLSGSLGEKLFF. This chain links TRBV11-2 with TRBJ1-4; D call uncertain. The CDR3 consists of 15 residues. Trimming left V 2 bases short and J 8 bases short, with 15 bases between. CDR1 and CDR2 from the germline V gene are SGHAT and FQNNGV.